This record covers a single T cell receptor (beta chain). This record belongs to a study of blood T cell repertoires in COVID-19. TCRdb keeps only in-frame clones here, not all; method: immunoSEQ multiplex PCR. Of around 450,000 clones in the sample, roughly 91% were seen once. Germline CDR1 MRHNA, CDR2 SNTAGT. The V gene end was trimmed by 4 bases and the J gene end by 7 bases; junction bases not matched to a gene: 17. CDR3 length equals 17 residues. The gene calls are TRBV6-4 and TRBJ2-7, with 9 bases fitting TRBD2. The origin of this receptor is a man aged 18 to 30 who had recovered from COVID-19. Sequencing used PBMCs or T cells enriched from blood (not recorded which). The DNA for the CDR3 is TGTGCCAGCAGTGTTCCCACGACTAGCGGTGACCTAAAGGAGCAGTACTTC. This sequence encodes CASSVPTTSGDLKEQYF.